The present T cell receptor (beta chain) was sequenced within a study of cytomegalovirus exposure and HLA in healthy donors. The CDR3 sequence is 14 residues long. V was trimmed by 4 bases and J by 4 bases, leaving 13 bases between them. CDR1 is MGHRA and CDR2 is YSYEKL in the germline V gene. PCR primers comprised 60 Vbeta and 13 Jbeta primers. TCRdb keeps only in-frame clones here, not all; method: immunoSEQ multiplex PCR. The sample has 150,000 to 200,000 clones; more than 65% are singletons. Material: PBMCs. The V and J genes are TRBV4-1 and TRBJ1-1; possibly TRBD1 for D (5 bases). This TCR came from a woman in her 50s in good health and CMV-seronegative. The CDR3 here is CASSLPRGGTEAFF. For the CDR3, the DNA is TGCGCCAGCAGCCTCCCACGGGGGGGCACTGAAGCTTTCTTT.